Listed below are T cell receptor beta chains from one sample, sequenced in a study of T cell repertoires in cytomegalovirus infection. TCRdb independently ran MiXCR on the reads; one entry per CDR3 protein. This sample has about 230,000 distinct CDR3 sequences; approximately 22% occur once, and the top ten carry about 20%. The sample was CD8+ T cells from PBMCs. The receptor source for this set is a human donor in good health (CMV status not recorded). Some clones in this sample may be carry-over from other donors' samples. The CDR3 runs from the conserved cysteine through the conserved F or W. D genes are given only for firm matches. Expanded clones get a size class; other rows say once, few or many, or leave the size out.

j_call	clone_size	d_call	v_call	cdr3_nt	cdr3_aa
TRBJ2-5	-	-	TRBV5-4	TGTGCCAGCAGCGGCCGGGGACATCTCCAAGAGACCCAGTACTTC	CASSGRGHLQETQYF
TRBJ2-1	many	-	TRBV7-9	TGTGCCAGCAGCTCGGGCCAGGGCTCAGGGCTCTTC	CASSSGQGSGLF
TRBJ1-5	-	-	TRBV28	TGTGCCAGCAGTTCAAACCCGTATAGCAATCAGCCCCAGCATTTT	CASSSNPYSNQPQHF
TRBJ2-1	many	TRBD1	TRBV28	TGTGCCAGCAGTCCATCGGTGGGGACAGGGACCTACAATGAGCAGTTCTTC	CASSPSVGTGTYNEQFF
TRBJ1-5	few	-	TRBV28	TGTGCCAGCATTCCCGGGGTGGGGAGCAATCAGCCCCAGCATTTT	CASIPGVGSNQPQHF
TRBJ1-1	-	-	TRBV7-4	TGTGCCAGCGGCGCTGCGTTGACTGAAGCTTTCTTT	CASGAALTEAFF
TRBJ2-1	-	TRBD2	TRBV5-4	TGTGCCAGCAGCTTGAAGGTAGCGGGGGTACGGGACAATGAGCAGTTCTTC	CASSLKVAGVRDNEQFF
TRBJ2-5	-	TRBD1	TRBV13	TGTGCCAGCAGCACCGGACAGGGGGCAAAAGAGACCCAGTACTTC	CASSTGQGAKETQYF
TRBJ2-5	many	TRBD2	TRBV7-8	TGTGCCAGCAGCTTAGGGACTAGCGAGGAGACCCAGTACTTC	CASSLGTSEETQYF
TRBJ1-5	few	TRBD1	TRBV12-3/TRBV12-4	TGTGCCAGCAGACAGGGGGCGATCCATCAGCCCCAGCATTTT	CASRQGAIHQPQHF
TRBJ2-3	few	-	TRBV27	TGTGCCAGCAGTTTATTCGCAGGGAGCACAGATACGCAGTATTTT	CASSLFAGSTDTQYF
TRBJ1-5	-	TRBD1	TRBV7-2	TGTGCCAGCAGCCCCGGACAGGGTTTTTACGGCAATCAGCCCCAGCATTTT	CASSPGQGFYGNQPQHF
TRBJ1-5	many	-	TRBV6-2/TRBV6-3	TGTGCCAGCAGTTACCGGACACCCCCGGCGAATCAGCCCCAGCATTTT	CASSYRTPPANQPQHF
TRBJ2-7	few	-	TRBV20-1	TGCAGTGCCGGGGACACGGGCTACGAGCAGTACTTC	CSAGDTGYEQYF
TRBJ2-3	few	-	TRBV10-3	TGTGCCATCAGTGAGTTGGGTGGCTTGGAAGATACGCAGTATTTT	CAISELGGLEDTQYF
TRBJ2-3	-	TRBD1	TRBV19	TGTGCCAGTAGTATAGGTGGGACAGCGACAGATACGCAGTATTTT	CASSIGGTATDTQYF
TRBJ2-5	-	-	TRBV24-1	TGTGCCACCAGTTCGGCGGCCGACGGGTGGGGGGAGACCCAGTACTTC	CATSSAADGWGETQYF
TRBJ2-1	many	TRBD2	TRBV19	TGTGCCAGTAGTATGGGAGGGCACAATGAGCAGTTCTTC	CASSMGGHNEQFF
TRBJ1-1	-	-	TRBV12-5	TGTGCTAGTGCCCCCGCTCCGGGGAGGGACACTGAAGCTTTCTTT	CASAPAPGRDTEAFF
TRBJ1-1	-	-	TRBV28	TGTGCCAGCAGGCCGGCGGAGTGGAGCACTGAAGCTTTCTTT	CASRPAEWSTEAFF
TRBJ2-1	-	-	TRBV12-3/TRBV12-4	TGTGCCAGCAGTATCCAGGGGCAGAGACGACCCCGGGATGAGCAGTTCTTC	CASSIQGQRRPRDEQFF
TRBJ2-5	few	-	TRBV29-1	TGCAGCGTTGAAGACAAACAGATGGGGGCCCCGCAAGAGACCCAGTACTTC	CSVEDKQMGAPQETQYF
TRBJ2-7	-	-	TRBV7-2	TGTGCCAGCAGCTCCAGCGGGTTAGGGGCTACCTACGAGCAGTACTTC	CASSSSGLGATYEQYF
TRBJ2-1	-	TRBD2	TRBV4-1	TGCGCCAGCAGCCTACACCTAGCGGACTACAATGAGCAGTTCTTC	CASSLHLADYNEQFF
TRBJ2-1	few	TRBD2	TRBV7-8	TGTGCCAGCAGACTATACGGGACTAGCGGCTCCAATGAGCAGTTCTTC	CASRLYGTSGSNEQFF
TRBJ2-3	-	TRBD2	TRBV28	TGTGCCAGCAGTTTATGGGGTAGCGGGGCAACAGATACGCAGTATTTT	CASSLWGSGATDTQYF
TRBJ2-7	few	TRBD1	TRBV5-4	TGTGCCAGCAGCTCTCCGGGACAGGGCATCTACGAGCAGTACTTC	CASSSPGQGIYEQYF
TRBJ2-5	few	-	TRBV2	TGTGCCAGCAGTGTAAGGTGGGGAGAGACCCAGTACTTC	CASSVRWGETQYF
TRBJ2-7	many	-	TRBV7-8	TGTGCCAGCAGCTCTTTATCCGGACAGAGCTCCTACGAGCAGTACTTC	CASSSLSGQSSYEQYF
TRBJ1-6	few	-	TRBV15	TGTGCCACCAGCAGAGATTTGACGTTAAATAATTCACCCCTCCACTTT	CATSRDLTLNNSPLHF
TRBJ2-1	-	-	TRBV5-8	TGTGCCAGCAGACTGACAGCCTCATTAGAGCAGTTCTTC	CASRLTASLEQFF
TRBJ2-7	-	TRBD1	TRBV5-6	TGTGCCAGCAGCTATGGGGACAGCTACGAGCAGTACTTC	CASSYGDSYEQYF
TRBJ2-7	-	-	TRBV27	TGTGCCAGCAGAAAGGCGGGACAGATTACCTACGAGCAGTACTTC	CASRKAGQITYEQYF
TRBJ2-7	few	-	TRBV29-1	TGCAGCGTTGTGGTCTCCTACGAGCAGTACTTC	CSVVVSYEQYF
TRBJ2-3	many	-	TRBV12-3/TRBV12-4	TGTGCCAGCAGTTTTGGTGGTAGCACAGATACGCAGTATTTT	CASSFGGSTDTQYF
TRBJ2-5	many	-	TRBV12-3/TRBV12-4	TGTGCCAGCACTCCAGGGTTTCAAGAGACCCAGTACTTC	CASTPGFQETQYF
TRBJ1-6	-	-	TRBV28	TGTGCCAGCAGTTTAGCCCGAATGGAAAATTCACCCCTCCACTTT	CASSLARMENSPLHF